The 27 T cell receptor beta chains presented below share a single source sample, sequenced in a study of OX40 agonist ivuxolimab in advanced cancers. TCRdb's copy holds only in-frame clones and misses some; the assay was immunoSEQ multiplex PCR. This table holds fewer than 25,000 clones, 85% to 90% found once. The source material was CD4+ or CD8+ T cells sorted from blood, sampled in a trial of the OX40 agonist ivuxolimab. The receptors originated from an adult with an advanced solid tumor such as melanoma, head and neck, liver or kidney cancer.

CDR3 DNA sequence: TGTGCCAGCAGTTTATTTCAGGGTGCGACAGATACGCAGTATTTT. It encodes CASSLFQGATDTQYF. The chain recombines TRBV27 with TRBJ2-3, with D maybe TRBD1 (5 bases). Germline CDR1 MNHEY, CDR2 SMNVEV (reference sequence). This CDR3 region has 15 residues. V shed 1 base and J shed 3 bases, with 11 bases lying between them.

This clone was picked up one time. The CDR3 sequence is CASSGSGAGWLEQYF. The CDR3 DNA follows: TGCGCCAGCAGCGGGAGTGGGGCAGGCTGGTTGGAGCAGTACTTC. This chain uses TRBV10-2 with TRBJ2-7, with a tentative D call TRBD2 (6 bases). CDR3 length: 15 residues. The V gene lost 6 bases and the J gene lost 7 bases, with 22 bases spanning the gap. CDR1 WSHSY and CDR2 SAAADI come from the germline V gene.

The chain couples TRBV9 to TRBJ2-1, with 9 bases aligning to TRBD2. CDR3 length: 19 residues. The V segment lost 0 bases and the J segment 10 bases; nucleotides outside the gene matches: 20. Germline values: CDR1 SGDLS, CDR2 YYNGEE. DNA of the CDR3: TGTGCCAGCAGCGTAGATAGCGCTAGCGGGAATAGACGCGCAGGGGAGCAGTTCTTC. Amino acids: CASSVDSASGNRRAGEQFF.

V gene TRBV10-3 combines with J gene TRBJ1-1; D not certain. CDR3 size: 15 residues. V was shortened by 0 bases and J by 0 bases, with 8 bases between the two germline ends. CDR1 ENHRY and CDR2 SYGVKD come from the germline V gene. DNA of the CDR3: TGTGCCATCAGTGAGTCTATGGATATGAACACTGAAGCTTTCTTT. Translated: CAISESMDMNTEAFF.

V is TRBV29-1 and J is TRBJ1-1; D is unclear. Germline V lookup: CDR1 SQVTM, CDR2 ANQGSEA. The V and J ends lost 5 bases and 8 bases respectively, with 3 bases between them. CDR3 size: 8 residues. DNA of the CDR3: TGCAGCGTTACCGAAGCTTTCTTT. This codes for CSVTEAFF.

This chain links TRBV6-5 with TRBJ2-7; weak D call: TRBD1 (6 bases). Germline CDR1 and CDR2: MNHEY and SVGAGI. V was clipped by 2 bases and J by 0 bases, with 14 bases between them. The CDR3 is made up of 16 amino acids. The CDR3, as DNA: TGTGCCAGCAGTTACACTGGGGGCAGGAGCTCCTACGAGCAGTACTTC. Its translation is CASSYTGGRSSYEQYF.

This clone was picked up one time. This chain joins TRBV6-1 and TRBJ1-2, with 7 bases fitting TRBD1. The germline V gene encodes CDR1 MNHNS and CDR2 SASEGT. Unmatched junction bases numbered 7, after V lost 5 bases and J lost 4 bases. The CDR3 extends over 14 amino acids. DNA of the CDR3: TGTGCCAGCAGTCTCCGCCAGGGGGGCTATGGCTACACCTTC. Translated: CASSLRQGGYGYTF.

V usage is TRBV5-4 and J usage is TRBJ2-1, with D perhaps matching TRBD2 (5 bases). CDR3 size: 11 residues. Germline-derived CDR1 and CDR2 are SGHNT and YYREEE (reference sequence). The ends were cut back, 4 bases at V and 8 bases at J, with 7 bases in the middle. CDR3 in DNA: TGTGCCAGCAGCCCCGGGGATGAGCAGTTCTTC. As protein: CASSPGDEQFF.

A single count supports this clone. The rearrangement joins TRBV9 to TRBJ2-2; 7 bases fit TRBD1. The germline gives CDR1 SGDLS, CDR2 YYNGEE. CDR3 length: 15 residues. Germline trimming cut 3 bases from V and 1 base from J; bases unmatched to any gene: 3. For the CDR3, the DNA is TGTGCCAGCAGCGCGGGACAGCTGAACACCGGGGAGCTGTTTTTT. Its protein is CASSAGQLNTGELFF.

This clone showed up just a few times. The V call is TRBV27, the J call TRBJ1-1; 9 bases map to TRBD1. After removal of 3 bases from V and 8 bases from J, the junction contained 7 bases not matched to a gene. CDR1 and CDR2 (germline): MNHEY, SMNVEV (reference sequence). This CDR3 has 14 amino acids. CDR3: CASSLSQGATEAFF. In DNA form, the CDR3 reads TGTGCCAGCAGTTTGTCACAGGGGGCGACGGAAGCTTTCTTT.

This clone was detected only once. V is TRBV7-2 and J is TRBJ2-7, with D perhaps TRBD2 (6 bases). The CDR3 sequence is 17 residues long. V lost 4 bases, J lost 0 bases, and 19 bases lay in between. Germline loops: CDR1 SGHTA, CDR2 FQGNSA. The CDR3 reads CASSSLPVISGSYEQYF. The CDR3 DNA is TGTGCCAGCAGCTCCCTCCCCGTAATTAGCGGCTCCTACGAGCAGTACTTC.

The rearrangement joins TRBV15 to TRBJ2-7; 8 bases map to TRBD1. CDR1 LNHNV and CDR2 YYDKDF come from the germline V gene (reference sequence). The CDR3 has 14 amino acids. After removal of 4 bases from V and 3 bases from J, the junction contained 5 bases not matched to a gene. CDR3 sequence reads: CATSISGTGYEQYF. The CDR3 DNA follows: TGTGCCACCAGCATCTCCGGGACAGGCTACGAGCAGTACTTC. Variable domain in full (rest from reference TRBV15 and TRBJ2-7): DAMVIQNPRYQVTQFGKPVTLSCSQTLNHNVMYWYQQKSSQAPKLLFHYYDKDFNNEADTPDNFQSRRPNTSFCFLDIRSPGLGDTAMYLCATSISGTGYEQYFGPGTRLTVT.

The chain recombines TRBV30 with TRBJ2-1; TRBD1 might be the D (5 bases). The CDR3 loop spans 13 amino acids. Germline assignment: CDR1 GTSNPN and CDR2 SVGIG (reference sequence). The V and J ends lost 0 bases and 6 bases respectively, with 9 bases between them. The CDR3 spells CAWSVTGRNEQFF. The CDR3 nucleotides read TGTGCCTGGAGTGTAACAGGTCGCAATGAGCAGTTCTTC.

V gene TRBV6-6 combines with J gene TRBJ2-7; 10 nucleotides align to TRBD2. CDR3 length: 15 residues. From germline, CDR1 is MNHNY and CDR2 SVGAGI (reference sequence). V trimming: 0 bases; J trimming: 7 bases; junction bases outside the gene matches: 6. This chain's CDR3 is CASSYSLAGEGEQYF. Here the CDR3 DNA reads TGTGCCAGCAGTTACTCCCTAGCGGGAGAAGGGGAGCAGTACTTC.

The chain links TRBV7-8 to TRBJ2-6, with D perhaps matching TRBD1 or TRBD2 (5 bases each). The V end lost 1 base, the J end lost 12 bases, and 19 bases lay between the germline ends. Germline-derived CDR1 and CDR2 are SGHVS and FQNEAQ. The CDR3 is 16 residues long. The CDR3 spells CASSLVLAGRNPVLTF. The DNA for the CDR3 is TGTGCCAGCAGCTTAGTTTTGGCAGGGAGAAACCCCGTCCTGACTTTC. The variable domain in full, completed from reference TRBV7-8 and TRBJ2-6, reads GAGVSQSPRYKVAKRGQDVALRCDPISGHVSLFWYQQALGQGPEFLTYFQNEAQLDKSGLPSDRFFAERPEGSVSTLKIQRTQQEDSAVYLCASSLVLAGRNPVLTFGAGSRLTVL.

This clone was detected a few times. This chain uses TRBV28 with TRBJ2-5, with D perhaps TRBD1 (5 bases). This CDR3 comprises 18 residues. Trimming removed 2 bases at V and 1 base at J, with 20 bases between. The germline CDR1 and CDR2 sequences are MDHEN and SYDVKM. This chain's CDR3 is CASSLTVGRGLPQETQYF. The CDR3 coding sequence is TGTGCCAGCAGTTTAACGGTGGGAAGGGGCCTGCCCCAAGAGACCCAGTACTTC.

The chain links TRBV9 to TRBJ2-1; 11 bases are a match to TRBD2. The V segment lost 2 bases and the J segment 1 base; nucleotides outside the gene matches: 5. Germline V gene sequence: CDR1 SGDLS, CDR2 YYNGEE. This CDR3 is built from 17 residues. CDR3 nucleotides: TGTGCCAGCAGCGTCCATCTAGCGGGAGGTTCCTACAATGAGCAGTTCTTC. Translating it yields CASSVHLAGGSYNEQFF.

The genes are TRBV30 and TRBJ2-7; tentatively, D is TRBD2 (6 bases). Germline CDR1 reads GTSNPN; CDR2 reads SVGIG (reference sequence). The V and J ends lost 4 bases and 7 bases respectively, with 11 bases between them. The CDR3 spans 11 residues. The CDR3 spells CAWKLGGEQYF. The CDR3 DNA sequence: TGTGCCTGGAAATTGGGAGGAGAGCAGTACTTC.

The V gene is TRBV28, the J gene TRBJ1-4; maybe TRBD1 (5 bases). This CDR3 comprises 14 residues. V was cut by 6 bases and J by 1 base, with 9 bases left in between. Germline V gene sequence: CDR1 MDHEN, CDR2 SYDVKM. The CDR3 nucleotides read TGTGCCAGCAGCTGGACACAAACTAATGAAAAACTGTTTTTT. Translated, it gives CASSWTQTNEKLFF.

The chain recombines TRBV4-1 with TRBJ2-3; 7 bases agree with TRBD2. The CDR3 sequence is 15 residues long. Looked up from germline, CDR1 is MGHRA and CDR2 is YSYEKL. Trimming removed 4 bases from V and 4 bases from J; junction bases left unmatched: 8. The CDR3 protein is CASSPLAGVADTQYF. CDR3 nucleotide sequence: TGCGCCAGCAGCCCCTTGGCGGGGGTGGCAGATACGCAGTATTTT.

In nucleotides, the CDR3 is TGTGCCAGCAGCGTGGTGTTTGACCCAACCTACAATGAGCAGTTCTTC. This codes for CASSVVFDPTYNEQFF. The chain couples TRBV9 to TRBJ2-1, with no clear D. The CDR3 spans 16 residues. Germline assignment: CDR1 SGDLS and CDR2 YYNGEE. The V end lost 2 bases, the J end lost 2 bases, and 14 bases lay between the germline ends.

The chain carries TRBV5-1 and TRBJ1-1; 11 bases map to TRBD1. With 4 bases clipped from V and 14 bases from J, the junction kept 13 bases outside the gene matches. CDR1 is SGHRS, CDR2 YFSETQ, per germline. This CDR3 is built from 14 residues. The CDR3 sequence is CASSQGQGDLLSFF. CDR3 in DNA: TGCGCCAGCAGCCAGGGACAGGGGGACCTATTAAGCTTCTTT.

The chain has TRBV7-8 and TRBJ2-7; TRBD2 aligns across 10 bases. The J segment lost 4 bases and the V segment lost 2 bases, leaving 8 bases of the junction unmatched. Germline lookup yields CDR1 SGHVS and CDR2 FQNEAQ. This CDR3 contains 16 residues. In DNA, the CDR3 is TGTGCCAGCAGCTTAAAATTACTAGCGGGGAGGTACGAGCAGTACTTC. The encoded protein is CASSLKLLAGRYEQYF.

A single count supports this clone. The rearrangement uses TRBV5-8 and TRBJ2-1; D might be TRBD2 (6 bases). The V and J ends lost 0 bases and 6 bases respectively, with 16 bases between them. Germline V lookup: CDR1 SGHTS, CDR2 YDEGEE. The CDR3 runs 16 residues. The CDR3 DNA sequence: TGTGCCAGCAGCTTGGCTTGGCGGGATCGGGGCAATGAGCAGTTCTTC. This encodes CASSLAWRDRGNEQFF. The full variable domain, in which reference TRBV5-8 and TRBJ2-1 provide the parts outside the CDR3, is EAGVTQSPTHLIKTRGQQATLRCSPISGHTSVYWYQQALGLGLQFLLWYDEGEERNRGNFPPRFSGRQFPNYSSELNVNALELEDSALYLCASSLAWRDRGNEQFFGPGTRLTVL.

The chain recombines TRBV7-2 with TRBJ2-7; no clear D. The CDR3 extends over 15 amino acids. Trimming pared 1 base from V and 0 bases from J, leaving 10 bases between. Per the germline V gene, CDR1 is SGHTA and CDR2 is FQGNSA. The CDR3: CASSLDGFNSYEQYF. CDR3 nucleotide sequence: TGTGCCAGCAGCTTAGACGGGTTCAACTCCTACGAGCAGTACTTC.

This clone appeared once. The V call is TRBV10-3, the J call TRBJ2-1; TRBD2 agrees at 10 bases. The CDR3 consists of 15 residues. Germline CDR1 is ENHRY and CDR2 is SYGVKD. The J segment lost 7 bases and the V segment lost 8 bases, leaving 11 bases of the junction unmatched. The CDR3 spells CAILAGLAGENEQFF. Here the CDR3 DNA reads TGTGCCATCCTGGCGGGGCTAGCGGGAGAAAATGAGCAGTTCTTC.

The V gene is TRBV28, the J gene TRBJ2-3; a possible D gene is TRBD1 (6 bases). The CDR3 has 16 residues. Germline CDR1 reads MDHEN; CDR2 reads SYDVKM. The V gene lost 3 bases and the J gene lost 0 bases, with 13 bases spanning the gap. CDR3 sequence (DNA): TGTGCCAGCAGTTTGATCACAGGGTCGAGCACAGATACGCAGTATTTT. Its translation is CASSLITGSSTDTQYF.